The TCR beta chain under discussion was sequenced for a study of cytomegalovirus exposure and HLA in healthy donors. Primers for the PCR totalled 60 Vbeta and 13 Jbeta. Method: immunoSEQ multiplex PCR; TCRdb's copy keeps in-frame clones and lacks some. This sample's clone table lists over 100,000 clones. The receptor was derived from a man between 18 and 29 years old in good health and CMV-seronegative. The sequencing input was PBMCs.

The chain's CDR3 is CASRAGVGSYEQYF. The CDR3 bases are TGTGCCAGCAGAGCAGGGGTGGGCTCCTACGAGCAGTACTTC. The chain couples TRBV27 to TRBJ2-7; D is possibly TRBD1 (6 bases). The germline V and J ends were trimmed by 6 bases and 0 bases, with 12 bases remaining between them. This CDR3 is 14 amino acids long. The germline gives CDR1 MNHEY, CDR2 SMNVEV (reference sequence).